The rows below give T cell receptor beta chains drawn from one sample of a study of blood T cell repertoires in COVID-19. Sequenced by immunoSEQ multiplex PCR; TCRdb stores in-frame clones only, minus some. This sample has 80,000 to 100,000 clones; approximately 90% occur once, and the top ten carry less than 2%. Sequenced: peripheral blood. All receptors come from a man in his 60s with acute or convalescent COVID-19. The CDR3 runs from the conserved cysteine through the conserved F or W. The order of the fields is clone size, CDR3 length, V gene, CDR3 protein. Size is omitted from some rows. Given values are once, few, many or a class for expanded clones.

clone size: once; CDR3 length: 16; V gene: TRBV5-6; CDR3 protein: CASTIRGTGLNYGYTF
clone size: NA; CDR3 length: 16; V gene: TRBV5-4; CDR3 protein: CASSSGLFRGADTQYF
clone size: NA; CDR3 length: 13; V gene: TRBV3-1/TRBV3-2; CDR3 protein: CASSLNRGSPLHF
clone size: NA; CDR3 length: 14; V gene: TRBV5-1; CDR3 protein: CASSSDREGGELFF
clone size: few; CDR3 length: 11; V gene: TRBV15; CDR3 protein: CATSTGGPQYF
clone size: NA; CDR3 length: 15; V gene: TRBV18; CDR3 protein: CASSRGGQANEKLFF
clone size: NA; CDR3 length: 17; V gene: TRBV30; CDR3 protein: CAWSVLGTASTNEKLFF
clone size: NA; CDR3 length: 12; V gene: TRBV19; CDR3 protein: CASKKGPVEAFF
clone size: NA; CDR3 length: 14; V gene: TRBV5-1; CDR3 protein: CASHSGGATDTQYF
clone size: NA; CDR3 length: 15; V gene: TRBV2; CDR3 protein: CASSEGGGRGTEAFF
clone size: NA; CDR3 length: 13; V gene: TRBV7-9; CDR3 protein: CASSLGDRGGYTF
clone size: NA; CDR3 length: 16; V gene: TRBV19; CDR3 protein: CASSSGLAGGNNEQFF
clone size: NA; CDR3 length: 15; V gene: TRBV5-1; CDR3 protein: CASSQFPTARNEQFF
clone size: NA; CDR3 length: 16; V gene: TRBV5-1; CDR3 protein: CASSPIQTSSTDTQYF
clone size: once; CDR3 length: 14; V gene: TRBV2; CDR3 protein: CASRRDASNYGYTF
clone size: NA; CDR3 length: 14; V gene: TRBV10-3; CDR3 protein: CATSQRENTGELFF
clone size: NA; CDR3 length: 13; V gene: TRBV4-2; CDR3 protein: CASSQGTEGEAFF
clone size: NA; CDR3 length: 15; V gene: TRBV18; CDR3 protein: CASSPRTGATYGYTF
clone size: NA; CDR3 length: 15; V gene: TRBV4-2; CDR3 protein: CASSQGQGFNYGYTF
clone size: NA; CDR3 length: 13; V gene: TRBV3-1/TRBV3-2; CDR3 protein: CASSNPRGTEAFF
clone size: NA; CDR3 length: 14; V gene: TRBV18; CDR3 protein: CASSPPASSNIQYF
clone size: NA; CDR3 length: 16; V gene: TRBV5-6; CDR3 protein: CASSWEWTANTGELFF
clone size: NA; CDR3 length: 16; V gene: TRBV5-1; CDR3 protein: CASSLDPRANTGELFF
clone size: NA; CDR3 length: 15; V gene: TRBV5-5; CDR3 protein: CASSSLSGLNTEAFF
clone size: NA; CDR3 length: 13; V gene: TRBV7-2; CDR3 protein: CASSRGGEETQYF
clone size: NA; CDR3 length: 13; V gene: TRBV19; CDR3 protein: CASTRSETGELFF
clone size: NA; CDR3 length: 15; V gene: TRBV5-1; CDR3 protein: CASSFSGGEVTEAFF
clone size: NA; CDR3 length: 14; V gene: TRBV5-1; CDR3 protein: CASSLAGVPDTQYF
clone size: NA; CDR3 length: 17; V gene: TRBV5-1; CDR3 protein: CASRFDRGPAGYTEAFF
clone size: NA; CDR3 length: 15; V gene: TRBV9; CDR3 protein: CASSQAASSYNEQFF
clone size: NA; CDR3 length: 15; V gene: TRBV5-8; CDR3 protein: CASSSTGSAHSPLHF
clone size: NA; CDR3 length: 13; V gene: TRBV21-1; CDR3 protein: CASSNTVNYGYTF
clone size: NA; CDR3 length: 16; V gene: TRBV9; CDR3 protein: CASSVGGTGGTGELFF
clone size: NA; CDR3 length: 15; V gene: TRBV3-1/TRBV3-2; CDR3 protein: CASSPLGPGGWGYTF
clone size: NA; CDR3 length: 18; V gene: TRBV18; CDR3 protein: CASSLYPGQLSSGNTIYF
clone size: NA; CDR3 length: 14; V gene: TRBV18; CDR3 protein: CASSPTDSNQPQHF
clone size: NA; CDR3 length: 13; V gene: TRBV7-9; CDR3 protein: CASSRVTNEKLFF